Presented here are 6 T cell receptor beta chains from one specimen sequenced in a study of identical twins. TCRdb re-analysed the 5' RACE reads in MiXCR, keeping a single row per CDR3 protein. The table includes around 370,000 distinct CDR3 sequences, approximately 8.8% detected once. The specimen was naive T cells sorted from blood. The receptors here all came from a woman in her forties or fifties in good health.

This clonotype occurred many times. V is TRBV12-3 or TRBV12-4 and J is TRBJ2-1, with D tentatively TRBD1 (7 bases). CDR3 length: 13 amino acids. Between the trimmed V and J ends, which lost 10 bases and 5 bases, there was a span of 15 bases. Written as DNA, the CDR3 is TGTGCCAACTCTAGGAGGGGGCACAATGAGCAGTTCTTC. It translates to CANSRRGHNEQFF.

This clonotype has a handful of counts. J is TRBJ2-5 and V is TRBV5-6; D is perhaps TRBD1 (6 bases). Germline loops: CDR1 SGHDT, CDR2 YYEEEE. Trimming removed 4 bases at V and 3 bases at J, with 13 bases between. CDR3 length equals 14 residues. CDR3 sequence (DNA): TGTGCCAGCAGCCATCCCGGGACAAAAGAGACCCAGTACTTC. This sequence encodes CASSHPGTKETQYF. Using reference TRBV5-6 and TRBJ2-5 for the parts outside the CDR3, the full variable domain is DAGVTQSPTHLIKTRGQQVTLRCSPKSGHDTVSWYQQALGQGPQFIFQYYEEEERQRGNFPDRFSGHQFPNYSSELNVNALLLGDSALYLCASSHPGTKETQYFGPGTRLLVL.

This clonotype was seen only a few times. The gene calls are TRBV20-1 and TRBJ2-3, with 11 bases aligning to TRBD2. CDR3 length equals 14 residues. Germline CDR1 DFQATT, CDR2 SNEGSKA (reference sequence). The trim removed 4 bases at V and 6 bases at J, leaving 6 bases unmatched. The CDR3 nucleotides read TGCAGTGCTACTCGACTAGCGGGAACGGATACGCAGTATTTT. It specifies CSATRLAGTDTQYF.

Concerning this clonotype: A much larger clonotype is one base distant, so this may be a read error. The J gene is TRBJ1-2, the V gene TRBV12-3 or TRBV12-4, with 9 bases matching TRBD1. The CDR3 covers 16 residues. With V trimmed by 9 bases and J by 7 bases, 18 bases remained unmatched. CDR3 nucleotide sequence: TGTGCCAGGAGTGGGAGGACAGGGGCCCCCTGGTTTGGCTACACCTTC. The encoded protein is CARSGRTGAPWFGYTF.

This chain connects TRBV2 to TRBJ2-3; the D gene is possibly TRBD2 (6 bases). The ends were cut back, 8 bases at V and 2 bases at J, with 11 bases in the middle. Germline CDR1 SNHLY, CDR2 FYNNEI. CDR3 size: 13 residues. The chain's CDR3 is CASVAGNTDTQYF. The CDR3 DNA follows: TGTGCCAGCGTGGCGGGAAACACAGATACGCAGTATTTT.

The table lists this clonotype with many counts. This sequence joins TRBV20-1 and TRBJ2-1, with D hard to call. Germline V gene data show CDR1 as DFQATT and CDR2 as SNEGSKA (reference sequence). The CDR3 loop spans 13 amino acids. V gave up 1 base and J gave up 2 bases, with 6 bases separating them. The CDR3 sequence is CSARVITYNEQFF. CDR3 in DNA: TGCAGTGCTAGAGTTATAACCTACAATGAGCAGTTCTTC.